This entry lists 26 T cell receptor beta chains sequenced from one sample in a study of blood T cell repertoires in COVID-19. Here immunoSEQ multiplex PCR was the method, and the copy in TCRdb shows in-frame clones only, minus some. The table shows some 88,000 clones, with about 90% occurring only once. The source material was peripheral blood. Source of these receptors: a human donor with active COVID-19. The donor label of this sample is uncertain.

Details on this clone: No conserved phenylalanine or tryptophan is present at the end of the CDR3, so a read error is the likely explanation. The limits of the CDR3 on the DNA are not certain, so only TCRdb's listed CDR3 is given. The rearrangement uses TRBV10-1 and TRBJ1-1; the table's D call of TRBD1 was not tested on the DNA. The CDR3 is made up of 8 amino acids, end residues included. Germline values: CDR1 WNHNN, CDR2 SYGVQD (reference sequence). The CDR3 loop is CASQEAPI.

This rearrangement joins TRBV19 to TRBJ2-3, with D perhaps matching TRBD2 (6 bases). V was clipped by 3 bases and J by 5 bases, with 15 bases between them. The CDR3 spans 15 residues. Germline V CDR1 and CDR2: LNHDA, SQIVND (reference sequence). The CDR3 DNA reads as TGTGCCAGTAGTATTGAGGAGGGGCTAAAAGATACGCAGTATTTT. Its protein is CASSIEEGLKDTQYF.

This chain connects TRBV6-2 or TRBV6-3 to TRBJ2-5; D might be TRBD2 (7 bases). Trimming shortened V by 2 bases and J by 2 bases, and 21 bases separated the two germline ends. CDR3 size: 18 residues. Per the germline V gene, CDR1 is MNHEY and CDR2 is SVGEGT. The CDR3 DNA reads as TGTGCCAGCAGTTACCTTCTTCTTGGGGGGGCGGGGCAAGAGACCCAGTACTTC. This codes for CASSYLLLGGAGQETQYF.

The V and J genes are TRBV19 and TRBJ1-2, with a possible D match to TRBD1 (6 bases). Trimming removed 5 bases from V and 4 bases from J, with 20 bases in between. Germline V gene lookup returns CDR1 LNHDA and CDR2 SQIVND (reference sequence). This CDR3 spans 16 amino acids. Here the CDR3 reads CASSQNSLGHLYGYTF. CDR3 sequence (DNA): TGTGCCAGTAGTCAAAATTCACTGGGACACCTCTATGGCTACACCTTC.

The chain recombines TRBV24-1 with TRBJ2-3; 11 positions match TRBD1. Trimming took 3 bases from V and 3 from J; bases not matched to a gene: 1. The CDR3 contains 15 residues. Germline values: CDR1 KGHDR, CDR2 SFDVKD. CDR3 region: CATSDRDRGTDTQYF. In DNA form, the CDR3 reads TGTGCCACCAGTGATAGGGACAGGGGGACAGATACGCAGTATTTT.

This clone has just one count. The rearrangement uses TRBV27 and TRBJ2-5; TRBD1 aligns across 8 bases. CDR1 is MNHEY, CDR2 SMNVEV, per germline (reference sequence). The CDR3 runs 13 residues. Trimming took 5 bases from V and 5 from J; bases not matched to a gene: 4. In nucleotides, the CDR3 is TGTGCCAGCAGTCCAGGGGGCGGGGAGACCCAGTACTTC. Its protein is CASSPGGGETQYF.

The CDR3 reads CSVSTEFSGNTIYF. The DNA of the CDR3 is TGCAGCGTCTCGACGGAGTTCTCTGGAAACACCATATATTTT. V gene TRBV29-1 combines with J gene TRBJ1-3; no clear D. CDR1 is SQVTM and CDR2 is ANQGSEA in the germline V gene. The CDR3 sequence is 14 residues long. V lost 6 bases, J lost 0 bases, and 12 bases lay in between.

This clone showed up just a few times. This chain connects TRBV25-1 to TRBJ2-3, with D possibly being TRBD2 (5 bases). The V end lost 2 bases, the J end lost 3 bases, and 21 bases lay between the germline ends. CDR3 length equals 18 residues. Germline V gene sequence: CDR1 MGHDK, CDR2 SYGVNS. The CDR3 DNA reads as TGTGCCAGCAGTGAACTAGATCGGGGTGGTAGTCGGACAGATACGCAGTATTTT. The encoded protein is CASSELDRGGSRTDTQYF.

In this sample, this clone turned up a few times. The rearrangement uses TRBV7-9 and TRBJ2-1; 9 bases agree with TRBD1. J lost 3 bases, V lost 3 bases, and 12 bases had no gene match. The CDR3 runs 18 residues. Germline CDR1 and CDR2: SEHNR and FQNEAQ (reference sequence). The CDR3 DNA sequence: TGTGCCAGCAGCTTTCCGGGACAGGGAGGTAGGGGCTACAATGAGCAGTTCTTC. Its translation is CASSFPGQGGRGYNEQFF.

The chain combines TRBV4-1 with TRBJ2-1; D unclear. Germline V gene data show CDR1 as MGHRA and CDR2 as YSYEKL. Trimming shortened V by 1 base and J by 3 bases, and 7 bases separated the two germline ends. The CDR3 length is 14 residues. The DNA of the CDR3 is TGCGCCAGCAGCCAAGGGGCAGACTACAATGAGCAGTTCTTC. Amino acids: CASSQGADYNEQFF.

The chain links TRBV18 to TRBJ1-1, with TRBD1 matching over 7 bases. V lost 3 bases and J lost 0; bases outside the gene matches: 4. There are 15 residues in the CDR3. Germline CDR1 and CDR2: KGHSH and LQKENI. The CDR3 here is CASSPETGLNTEAFF. CDR3 nucleotides: TGTGCCAGCTCACCGGAGACAGGGTTGAACACTGAAGCTTTCTTT.

The V call is TRBV7-6, the J call TRBJ1-1, with 12 bases aligning to TRBD1. With V trimmed by 5 bases and J by 6 bases, 10 bases remained unmatched. The CDR3 spans 16 residues. Per the germline V gene, CDR1 is SGHVS and CDR2 is FNYEAQ. The CDR3, as DNA: TGTGCCAGCAGCCAACACACGGGACAGGGGGCTTCTGAAGCTTTCTTT. Its protein is CASSQHTGQGASEAFF. Full variable domain (rest looked up from reference TRBV7-6 and TRBJ1-1): GAGVSQSPRYKVTKRGQDVALRCDPISGHVSLYWYRQALGQGPEFLTYFNYEAQQDKSGLPNDRFSAERPEGSISTLTIQRTEQRDSAMYRCASSQHTGQGASEAFFGQGTRLTVV.

This clone has just one count. The rearrangement uses TRBV5-1 and TRBJ2-5; D may be TRBD1 (6 bases). This CDR3 contains 14 residues. V was pared by 0 bases and J by 2 bases, with 8 bases between. CDR1 is SGHRS and CDR2 is YFSETQ in the germline V gene. The CDR3 spells CASSLGTEQETQYF. CDR3 DNA sequence: TGCGCCAGCAGCTTGGGGACAGAACAAGAGACCCAGTACTTC.

The CDR3 bases are TGTGCCAGCAGCTTAGGTCCGGGGGTGGGAAGCAATCAGCCCCAGCATTTT. Amino acid sequence: CASSLGPGVGSNQPQHF. The chain uses TRBV7-9 and TRBJ1-5; tentative D call: TRBD1 (5 bases). The CDR3 length is 17 residues. Germline lookup yields CDR1 SEHNR and CDR2 FQNEAQ (reference sequence). Deletions cut 1 base from V and 1 base from J, with 14 bases between.

The rearrangement links TRBV19 to TRBJ1-2; D is unclear. V was shortened by 7 bases and J by 1 base, with 16 bases between the two germline ends. Germline assignment: CDR1 LNHDA and CDR2 SQIVND (reference sequence). This CDR3 has 15 amino acids. The CDR3 region has the DNA TGTGCCAGTACCCCATTCGGCGGGCATAACTATGGCTACACCTTC. It encodes CASTPFGGHNYGYTF.

The chain couples TRBV11-3 to TRBJ2-1, with 8 bases matching TRBD1. The germline gives CDR1 SGHNT, CDR2 YENEEA. The CDR3 has 15 amino acids. V lost 6 bases and J lost 3; bases outside the gene matches: 7. The CDR3 spells CASSSTGAHYNEQFF. For the CDR3, the DNA is TGTGCCAGCAGTTCGACAGGGGCTCACTACAATGAGCAGTTCTTC.

The chain carries TRBV11-3 and TRBJ2-7; a possible D gene is TRBD2 (5 bases). The CDR3 runs 15 residues. Trimming shortened V by 5 bases and J by 5 bases, and 19 bases separated the two germline ends. Looked up from germline, CDR1 is SGHNT and CDR2 is YENEEA. The CDR3 loop reads CASSTRTSDADEQYF. As DNA, the CDR3 is TGTGCCAGCAGCACTAGGACCTCGGATGCCGACGAGCAGTACTTC.

This clone was observed a single time. The chain links TRBV5-5 to TRBJ2-2; TRBD2 agrees at 7 bases. This CDR3 region has 17 residues. V lost 4 bases, J lost 1 base, and 10 bases stayed unmatched. The germline V gene has CDR1 SGHKS and CDR2 YYEKEE (reference sequence). The CDR3 reads CASSQRRGGGNTGELFF. CDR3 coding DNA: TGTGCCAGCAGCCAGCGTCGCGGGGGAGGGAACACCGGGGAGCTGTTTTTT.

In nucleotides, the CDR3 is TGTGCCAGCAGCGTTTCACAAGATAATTCACCCCTCCACTTT. Its translation is CASSVSQDNSPLHF. The chain recombines TRBV9 with TRBJ1-6, with D unresolved. The germline V gene encodes CDR1 SGDLS and CDR2 YYNGEE. The V end was cut by 2 bases, the J end by 5 bases, with 8 bases between. The CDR3 length is 14 residues.

The chain uses TRBV28 and TRBJ2-1, with D perhaps TRBD2 (5 bases). This CDR3 is 14 amino acids long. The germline V gene has CDR1 MDHEN and CDR2 SYDVKM. Between the trimmed V and J ends, which lost 2 bases and 5 bases, there was a span of 10 bases. The CDR3 region is CASSLPPGNNEQFF. The CDR3 DNA reads TGTGCCAGCAGTTTACCGCCGGGGAACAATGAGCAGTTCTTC.

The chain has TRBV6-2 or TRBV6-3 and TRBJ1-1; D is undetermined. Per the germline V gene, CDR1 is MNHEY and CDR2 is SVGEGT. V lost 2 bases to trimming and J lost 6 bases, with 10 bases between them. The CDR3 length is 13 residues. CDR3 sequence: CASSYVGASEAFF. The CDR3 nucleotides read TGTGCCAGCAGTTACGTAGGAGCGTCTGAAGCTTTCTTT.

The chain joins TRBV19 to TRBJ1-6; D call uncertain. CDR3 size: 15 residues. Between the trimmed V and J ends, which lost 4 bases and 5 bases, there was a span of 12 bases. CDR1 is LNHDA and CDR2 is SQIVND in the germline V gene (reference sequence). The CDR3 loop reads CASSTNIRNNSPLHF. CDR3 DNA: TGTGCCAGTAGTACCAACATCCGTAATAATTCACCCCTCCACTTT. Combining the CDR3 with reference TRBV19 and TRBJ1-6 gives the whole variable domain DGGITQSPKYLFRKEGQNVTLSCEQNLNHDAMYWYRQDPGQGLRLIYYSQIVNDFQKGDIAEGYSVSREKKESFPLTVTSAQKNPTAFYLCASSTNIRNNSPLHFGNGTRLTVT.

The V and J genes are TRBV28 and TRBJ1-2; possibly TRBD1 for D (5 bases). Germline V gives CDR1 MDHEN, CDR2 SYDVKM. V gave up 3 bases and J gave up 2 bases, with 7 bases separating them. The CDR3 runs to 13 residues. The CDR3 here is CASSFQGNYGYTF. The CDR3 bases are TGTGCCAGCAGTTTTCAGGGCAACTATGGCTACACCTTC.

The V call is TRBV19, the J call TRBJ1-1; D gene uncertain. The CDR3 length is 14 residues. Germline CDR1 and CDR2: LNHDA and SQIVND (reference sequence). The V gene lost 5 bases and the J gene lost 4 bases, with 14 bases spanning the gap. The CDR3 nucleotides read TGTGCCAGTAGTCCTCGGGTGCTAGGCACTGAAGCTTTCTTT. Amino acid sequence: CASSPRVLGTEAFF.

The chain has TRBV3-1 (or the pseudogene TRBV3-2) and TRBJ1-1, with unresolved D. Germline assignment: CDR1 LGHDT and CDR2 YNNKEL (reference sequence). V shed 0 bases and J shed 5 bases, with 7 bases lying between them. CDR3 length: 13 amino acids. The CDR3 loop is CASSQEGGTEAFF. CDR3 DNA sequence: TGTGCCAGCAGCCAAGAGGGCGGGACTGAAGCTTTCTTT.

The V and J genes are TRBV7-9 and TRBJ2-3; 8 bases line up with TRBD1. The germline V gene has CDR1 SEHNR and CDR2 FQNEAQ (reference sequence). The CDR3 covers 15 residues. Trimming cost V 2 bases and J 3 bases; bases outside gene matches: 4. The CDR3 sequence is CASSLMRQGTDTQYF. CDR3 DNA: TGTGCCAGCAGCTTAATGCGACAGGGGACAGATACGCAGTATTTT.